This T cell receptor beta chain was recorded in a study of T cells expressing NK-cell markers. Study-wide background: Repertoires of TCR beta were obtained from T cells sorted as CD3+CD56+NKG2C+, CD3+CD56+NKG2C- and CD3+CD56-NKG2C+. Regarding the study as a whole: CD8+ T cells in 5 to 7 donors included dominant NKG2C+ clonotypes at 1.0-7.0%.

TCRdb re-called the 5' RACE reads and gives one entry per CDR3 protein, without DNA. This sample's table reports about 550,000 distinct CDR3 sequences. With respect to this clonotype: Antigen: not known.

The CDR3 is 17 residues long. Germline lookup yields CDR1 LNHNV and CDR2 YYDKDF (reference sequence). The chain recombines TRBV15 with TRBJ2-4; the TCRdb call, TRBD2, lacks DNA for checking. The clonotype originates from a man between 18 and 35 years old in good health. The sequenced sample consisted of blood T cells: a sorted CD56 or NKG2C T cell subset, CD4+ or CD8+ T cells, or bulk PBMC T cells (not recorded which). CDR3 sequence reads: CATSRDSGGLAKNIQYF.